The clone carrying this T cell receptor beta chain was picked up a small number of times. Via MiXCR, TCRdb re-called the RT-PCR reads, giving one row per CDR3 protein. Altogether roughly 4,800 distinct CDR3 sequences are present, approximately 8.7% being singletons, with the ten largest covering about 4.2%. The data were taken from a study of immune reconstitution after stem cell transplant in scleroderma. Specimen collection occurred before or after autologous hematopoietic stem cell transplantation (not recorded which). The sequence was obtained from a male donor with systemic sclerosis.

The CDR3 spells CAISVRAGQETQYF. As DNA, the CDR3 is TGTGCCATCAGTGTAAGGGCGGGGCAAGAGACCCAGTACTTC. The V call is TRBV10-3, the J call TRBJ2-5, with D perhaps TRBD2 (6 bases). CDR1 and CDR2 from the germline V gene are ENHRY and SYGVKD. Trimming removed 4 bases from V and 2 bases from J, with 11 bases in between. This CDR3 is 14 amino acids long.